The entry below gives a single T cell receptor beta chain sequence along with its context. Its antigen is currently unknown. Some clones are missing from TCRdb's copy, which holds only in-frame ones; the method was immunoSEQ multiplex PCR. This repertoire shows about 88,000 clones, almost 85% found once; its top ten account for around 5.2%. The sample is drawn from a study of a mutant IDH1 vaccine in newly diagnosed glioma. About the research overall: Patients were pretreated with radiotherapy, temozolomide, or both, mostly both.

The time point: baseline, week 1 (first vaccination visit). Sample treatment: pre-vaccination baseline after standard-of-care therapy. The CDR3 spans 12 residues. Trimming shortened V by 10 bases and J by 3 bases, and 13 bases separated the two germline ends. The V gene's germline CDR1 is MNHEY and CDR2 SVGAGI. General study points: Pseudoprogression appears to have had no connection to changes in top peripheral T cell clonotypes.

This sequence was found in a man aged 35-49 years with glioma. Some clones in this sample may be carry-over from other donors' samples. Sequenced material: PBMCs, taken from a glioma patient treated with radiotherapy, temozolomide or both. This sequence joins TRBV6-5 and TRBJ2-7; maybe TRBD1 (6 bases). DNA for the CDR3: TGTGCCACCAGGGCAGGGGACTACGAGCAGTACTTC. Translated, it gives CATRAGDYEQYF.